This entry lists 3 T cell receptor beta chains sequenced from one sample in a study of vaccination and CD4 T cells after COVID-19. As to treatment: approximately nine-day PBMC culture with coronavirus spike peptide pools or control peptides (ViraFEST assay). At the Johns Hopkins FTIC core, DNA taken from cultured CD4+ T cells was sequenced by way of the Oncomine TCR Beta short-read assay. TCRdb reprocessed the PCR reads with MiXCR, giving one entry per CDR3 protein. The table includes about 8,900 distinct CDR3 sequences, 60% to 80% detected once. The antigens these receptors bind are not known. The specimen was CD4+ T cells from blood, cultured in vitro. These receptors all stem from a human donor who had recovered from COVID-19.

This rearrangement joins TRBV6-1 to TRBJ2-3; 8 nucleotides align to TRBD2. V dropped 8 bases and J dropped 10; count of bases not matched to a gene: 17. Germline V lookup: CDR1 MNHNS, CDR2 SASEGT. This CDR3 comprises 15 residues. The CDR3 coding sequence is TGTGCCAGCTCCCCCGGGGGGGGCGTCGTTTGGGCGCAGTATTTT. This encodes CASSPGGGVVWAQYF.

V is TRBV19 and J is TRBJ1-1, with 9 positions matching TRBD1. Germline CDR1 LNHDA, CDR2 SQIVND (reference sequence). The trim removed 5 bases at V and 6 bases at J, leaving 4 bases unmatched. CDR3 length equals 13 residues. CDR3 residues: CASSPDRGSEAFF. The CDR3 DNA reads as TGTGCCAGTAGTCCGGACAGGGGCTCTGAAGCTTTCTTT.

This chain uses TRBV19 with TRBJ2-2, with a tentative D call TRBD1 (6 bases). Germline lookup yields CDR1 LNHDA and CDR2 SQIVND (reference sequence). The CDR3 length is 11 residues. V lost 7 bases and J lost 6, with 6 bases in between. The CDR3 is CASNRAGELFF. Written as DNA, the CDR3 is TGTGCCAGTAACAGGGCCGGGGAGCTGTTTTTT.